This passage covers 13 T cell receptor beta chains from one sample sequenced in a study of T cells expressing NK-cell markers (dated by TCRdb to about 2020). The library was built by means of 5' RACE. Sequenced on an Illumina HiSeq 2000. Each entry corresponds to one CDR3 protein sequence from reads that TCRdb reprocessed, and DNA is not given. The table of this sample itemizes approximately 170,000 distinct CDR3 sequences. The ten largest account for over 20% of the sample. What was sequenced was blood T cells: a sorted CD56 or NKG2C T cell subset, CD4+ or CD8+ T cells, or bulk PBMC T cells (not recorded which). These receptors originate from a man aged 18-69 years in good health.

The chain has TRBV2 and TRBJ2-1; TCRdb calls TRBD1, which cannot be checked without DNA. The germline gives CDR1 SNHLY, CDR2 FYNNEI. The CDR3 has 15 amino acids. CDR3 amino acids: CASSERRQENNEQFF.

This chain joins TRBV5-1 and TRBJ1-1. Germline assignment: CDR1 SGHRS and CDR2 YFSETQ. This CDR3 has 14 amino acids. CDR3 amino acids: CASSLAHLSAEAFF.

The CDR3 sequence: CASSFEQGGTDTQYF. This sequence joins TRBV3-1 and TRBJ2-3; as DNA is missing, the TRBD1 call by TCRdb cannot be tested. The germline gives CDR1 LGHDT, CDR2 YNNKEL (reference sequence). CDR3 length equals 15 residues.

CDR3 sequence reads: CASSFLGGPYSSYEQYF. The chain employs TRBV12-3 or TRBV12-4 and TRBJ2-7; without DNA, the TCRdb call of TRBD1 cannot be checked. CDR3 length: 17 residues.

V and J are TRBV7-9 and TRBJ2-2. Per the germline V gene, CDR1 is SEHNR and CDR2 is FQNEAQ (reference sequence). This CDR3 is built from 15 residues. This CDR3 is CASSRLLGDTGELFF.

The CDR3 loop reads CASRIGGLGSYNEQFF. The chain combines TRBV7-9 with TRBJ2-1; the D gene TCRdb calls, TRBD1, cannot be checked with no DNA. Germline lookup yields CDR1 SEHNR and CDR2 FQNEAQ (reference sequence). CDR3 length: 16 residues.

This CDR3 is CASSLWSGGPGNTIYF. The J gene is TRBJ1-3, the V gene TRBV7-9; with no DNA, the TCRdb D assignment of TRBD1 cannot be verified. CDR3 length: 16 residues. Germline CDR1 and CDR2: SEHNR and FQNEAQ (reference sequence).

The V and J genes are TRBV6-5 and TRBJ2-3; TCRdb reports TRBD2, a call that lacks DNA to check it against. The CDR3 contains 15 residues. The germline V gene encodes CDR1 MNHEY and CDR2 SVGAGI. The CDR3 protein is CASGTSGGAGDTQYF.

The chain combines TRBV29-1 with TRBJ1-3. Germline V CDR1 and CDR2: SQVTM, ANQGSEA. The CDR3 length is 16 residues. The CDR3 loop is CSVEMSTTDSGNTIYF.

The gene calls are TRBV6-2 or TRBV6-3 and TRBJ2-7; TCRdb lists TRBD2, though no DNA is available to test this call. The CDR3 sequence is 14 residues long. Germline-derived CDR1 and CDR2 are MNHEY and SVGEGT. The chain's CDR3 is CASSRDSASYEQYF.

The V call is TRBV7-8, the J call TRBJ2-7; TCRdb selects TRBD1, and the lack of DNA leaves this call unchecked. The V gene's germline CDR1 is SGHVS and CDR2 FQNEAQ. The CDR3 totals 15 residues. Here the CDR3 reads CASSSTGGSPWEQYF.

This chain links TRBV11-2 with TRBJ2-3; TCRdb gives TRBD2 as the D gene, but with no DNA this cannot be confirmed. CDR3 size: 19 residues. Germline V gives CDR1 SGHAT, CDR2 FQNNGV. The CDR3 sequence is CASSSGVLAGGRGTDTQYF.

This chain connects TRBV20-1 to TRBJ2-1; TCRdb picks TRBD2, but there is no DNA to check that call. CDR3 length: 16 residues. CDR1 is DFQATT, CDR2 SNEGSKA, per germline (reference sequence). CDR3 sequence: CSTISGTSGDYNEQFF.